Listed below are T cell receptor beta chains from one sample, sequenced in a study of cytomegalovirus exposure and HLA in healthy donors. Sequencing used immunoSEQ multiplex PCR; TCRdb keeps in-frame clones, though not all of them. Among more than 100,000 clones listed, around three fifths were seen once. The sample consisted of PBMCs. The receptors here all came from a woman in her forties in good health and CMV-seronegative. Each CDR3 is given with its conserved first and last residue. A D gene is named only where the DNA matches it firmly. For some rows the clone size is stated as once, few or many, or as a class when expanded; others skip it.

v_call: TRBV19; clone_size: -; d_call: TRBD1; j_call: TRBJ1-2; cdr3_nt: TGTGCCAGTAGTAGTGGGACAGGGAATTCCATCCATGGCTACACCTTC; cdr3_aa: CASSSGTGNSIHGYTF
v_call: TRBV10-3; clone_size: -; d_call: -; j_call: TRBJ1-1; cdr3_nt: TGTGCCATCGGGGAAGGGACGCCCGGGGGTGAAGCTTTCTTT; cdr3_aa: CAIGEGTPGGEAFF
v_call: TRBV27; clone_size: -; d_call: -; j_call: TRBJ2-3; cdr3_nt: TGTGCCAGCTGCGTGCGGGGCGGGGACACAGATACGCAGTATTTT; cdr3_aa: CASCVRGGDTDTQYF
v_call: TRBV2; clone_size: once; d_call: TRBD1; j_call: TRBJ2-3; cdr3_nt: TGTGCTAGCAGTGACAGGGCGAGAACAGATACGCAGTATTTT; cdr3_aa: CASSDRARTDTQYF
v_call: TRBV4-3; clone_size: -; d_call: TRBD2; j_call: TRBJ2-1; cdr3_nt: TGCGCCAGCAGCCCGAGCGGGGGGGATTACAATGAGCAGTTCTTC; cdr3_aa: CASSPSGGDYNEQFF
v_call: TRBV5-6; clone_size: -; d_call: TRBD2; j_call: TRBJ2-4; cdr3_nt: TGTGCCAGCAGCTCGACCGGGACTAGCGGGGGGGCTAGGGAAAACATTCAGTACTTC; cdr3_aa: CASSSTGTSGGARENIQYF
v_call: TRBV28; clone_size: -; d_call: -; j_call: TRBJ1-5; cdr3_nt: TGTGCCAGCAGTATTCGGCGGTGGACAGGCAATCAGCCCCAGCATTTT; cdr3_aa: CASSIRRWTGNQPQHF
v_call: TRBV30; clone_size: -; d_call: -; j_call: TRBJ1-6; cdr3_nt: TGTGCCTGGAGTGTAATAGTTCTAGGACTCCAGAGCTCCTATAATTCACCCCTCCACTTT; cdr3_aa: CAWSVIVLGLQSSYNSPLHF
v_call: TRBV5-1; clone_size: -; d_call: -; j_call: TRBJ2-7; cdr3_nt: TGCGCCAGCAGCTTGGCCGCGGGGGCAGAGTACGAGCAGTACTTC; cdr3_aa: CASSLAAGAEYEQYF
v_call: TRBV28; clone_size: -; d_call: TRBD2; j_call: TRBJ2-3; cdr3_nt: TGTGCCAGCAGTCACCCCACGAGCGGGGGGATGATGTGGCCCGATACGCAGTATTTT; cdr3_aa: CASSHPTSGGMMWPDTQYF
v_call: TRBV27; clone_size: -; d_call: TRBD1; j_call: TRBJ1-3; cdr3_nt: TGTGCCAGCAGTTTAAAAGGGGGCGGAAACACCATATATTTT; cdr3_aa: CASSLKGGGNTIYF
v_call: TRBV30; clone_size: -; d_call: -; j_call: TRBJ2-7; cdr3_nt: TGTGCCTGGTCCCAAAAGTTACAGGCCTACGAGCAGTACTTC; cdr3_aa: CAWSQKLQAYEQYF
v_call: TRBV2; clone_size: few; d_call: TRBD1; j_call: TRBJ1-6; cdr3_nt: TGTGCCAGCTCAAGGGACAGTCCCAATTCACCCCTCCACTTT; cdr3_aa: CASSRDSPNSPLHF
v_call: TRBV11-2; clone_size: few; d_call: TRBD2; j_call: TRBJ2-1; cdr3_nt: TGTGCCAGCAGCAATGGGGGACTAGCGGGGGGAAGCTCCTACAATGAGCAGTTCTTC; cdr3_aa: CASSNGGLAGGSSYNEQFF
v_call: TRBV6-1; clone_size: -; d_call: TRBD1; j_call: TRBJ1-2; cdr3_nt: TGTGCCAGCAGTGAAGCGCCGGGACAGGTCTATGGCTACACCTTC; cdr3_aa: CASSEAPGQVYGYTF
v_call: TRBV9; clone_size: -; d_call: TRBD1; j_call: TRBJ2-3; cdr3_nt: TGTGCCAGCAGCGTAGACCCCACCTATGCTCGGACAGGGTTGGGTGGTACGCAGTATTTT; cdr3_aa: CASSVDPTYARTGLGGTQYF
v_call: TRBV27; clone_size: -; d_call: TRBD1; j_call: TRBJ1-2; cdr3_nt: TGTGCCAGCAGCCGACAGGGCATGGACTATGGCTACACCTTC; cdr3_aa: CASSRQGMDYGYTF
v_call: TRBV10-2; clone_size: -; d_call: -; j_call: TRBJ1-5; cdr3_nt: TGCGCCAGCAAAGGGGCCGGGAGCAATCAGCCCCAGCATTTT; cdr3_aa: CASKGAGSNQPQHF
v_call: TRBV5-8; clone_size: -; d_call: -; j_call: TRBJ1-1; cdr3_nt: TGTGCCAGCAGCTTTAGACAGGTCGACGCCACTGAAGCTTTCTTT; cdr3_aa: CASSFRQVDATEAFF
v_call: TRBV28; clone_size: -; d_call: -; j_call: TRBJ1-4; cdr3_nt: TGTGCCAGCAGTTTATGGGCGGCGGGCAATGAAAAACTGTTTTTT; cdr3_aa: CASSLWAAGNEKLFF
v_call: TRBV5-4; clone_size: -; d_call: TRBD1; j_call: TRBJ1-1; cdr3_nt: TGTGCCAGCGTATTTCAGGGGGGACCGAACACTGAAGCTTTCTTT; cdr3_aa: CASVFQGGPNTEAFF
v_call: TRBV30; clone_size: -; d_call: TRBD1; j_call: TRBJ1-5; cdr3_nt: TGTGCCTGGAGTGAAGGACAGGGCTTTGGCCAGCCCCAGCATTTT; cdr3_aa: CAWSEGQGFGQPQHF
v_call: TRBV5-6; clone_size: -; d_call: -; j_call: TRBJ1-2; cdr3_nt: TGTGCCAGCAGAGATGAACAGCCTTTTTCCTATGGCTACACCTTC; cdr3_aa: CASRDEQPFSYGYTF
v_call: TRBV7-9; clone_size: -; d_call: -; j_call: TRBJ1-1; cdr3_nt: TGTGCCAGCAGCTTAGGCTGGACAGTCAACACTGAAGCTTTCTTT; cdr3_aa: CASSLGWTVNTEAFF
v_call: TRBV18; clone_size: few; d_call: -; j_call: TRBJ1-2; cdr3_nt: TGTGCCAGCTCACCTGACAGCCTCGGGTCCTATGGCTACACCTTC; cdr3_aa: CASSPDSLGSYGYTF
v_call: TRBV30; clone_size: once; d_call: -; j_call: TRBJ2-5; cdr3_nt: TGTGCCTGGAGTGTAGGGTCGGGCAGGGGTGAGACCCAGTACTTC; cdr3_aa: CAWSVGSGRGETQYF
v_call: TRBV28; clone_size: -; d_call: -; j_call: TRBJ1-2; cdr3_nt: TGTGCCAGCAGTTCGAGTTCTTATGGCTACACCTTC; cdr3_aa: CASSSSSYGYTF
v_call: TRBV7-2; clone_size: -; d_call: -; j_call: TRBJ1-5; cdr3_nt: TGTGCCAGCAGCTACACAGGGTACAATCAGCCCCAGCATTTT; cdr3_aa: CASSYTGYNQPQHF
v_call: TRBV25-1; clone_size: -; d_call: TRBD2; j_call: TRBJ2-5; cdr3_nt: TGTGCCAGCAGTCGGGGGGAGGGCGGACGCGAGACCCAGTACTTC; cdr3_aa: CASSRGEGGRETQYF
v_call: TRBV27; clone_size: -; d_call: TRBD2; j_call: TRBJ2-2; cdr3_nt: TGTGCCAGCAGTTTAGTGGGAGGGGTTAACACCGGGGAGCTGTTTTTT; cdr3_aa: CASSLVGGVNTGELFF
v_call: TRBV6-5; clone_size: -; d_call: -; j_call: TRBJ2-7; cdr3_nt: TGTGCCAGCAGTTCGCCGGTCTCCTACGAGCAGTACTTC; cdr3_aa: CASSSPVSYEQYF
v_call: TRBV30; clone_size: few; d_call: -; j_call: TRBJ1-5; cdr3_nt: TGTGCCTGGAGTTTAACAGTCAATCAGCCCCAGCATTTT; cdr3_aa: CAWSLTVNQPQHF
v_call: TRBV9; clone_size: -; d_call: TRBD1; j_call: TRBJ2-2; cdr3_nt: TGTGCCAGCAGCCCACCACCCGACAGGGGGGCCCGAGGGCAGCTGTTTTTT; cdr3_aa: CASSPPPDRGARGQLFF
v_call: TRBV27; clone_size: -; d_call: -; j_call: TRBJ2-7; cdr3_nt: TGTGCCAGCAGTTTCAGGGGCTACGAGCAGTACTTC; cdr3_aa: CASSFRGYEQYF
v_call: TRBV9; clone_size: -; d_call: TRBD2; j_call: TRBJ2-5; cdr3_nt: TGTGCCAGCAGCGTAGGAGGACTAGCGGGGGGGTTGGAGACCCAGTACTTC; cdr3_aa: CASSVGGLAGGLETQYF
v_call: TRBV5-4; clone_size: -; d_call: -; j_call: TRBJ1-6; cdr3_nt: TGTGCCAGCAGCTCCCAGGGAGGGGGATCACCCCTCCACTTT; cdr3_aa: CASSSQGGGSPLHF
v_call: TRBV27; clone_size: -; d_call: -; j_call: TRBJ1-1; cdr3_nt: TGTGCCAGCTTTCGACGGGGGTCTGAAGCTTTCTTT; cdr3_aa: CASFRRGSEAFF
v_call: TRBV28; clone_size: -; d_call: TRBD1; j_call: TRBJ1-6; cdr3_nt: TGTGCCAGCAGACTGCGAGGGGACAGCCTTTTTTTTAATTCACCCCTCCACTTT; cdr3_aa: CASRLRGDSLFFNSPLHF
v_call: TRBV5-1; clone_size: -; d_call: TRBD2; j_call: TRBJ2-1; cdr3_nt: TGCGCCAGCAGCTTGGAAGGTAGCGGGGGTGTGGATGAGCAGTTCTTC; cdr3_aa: CASSLEGSGGVDEQFF
v_call: TRBV19; clone_size: -; d_call: TRBD1; j_call: TRBJ1-6; cdr3_nt: TGTGCCAGTAGTCTTGGACAGGGAACTTCACCCCTCCACTTT; cdr3_aa: CASSLGQGTSPLHF
v_call: TRBV5-6; clone_size: -; d_call: -; j_call: TRBJ2-3; cdr3_nt: TGTGCCAGCAGCTTGAAGGCGGGATCAACCACAGATACGCAGTATTTT; cdr3_aa: CASSLKAGSTTDTQYF
v_call: TRBV7-9; clone_size: -; d_call: -; j_call: TRBJ2-7; cdr3_nt: TGTGCCAGCAGTCGGGACTTCGCAGGCGAGAACTACGAGCAGTACTTC; cdr3_aa: CASSRDFAGENYEQYF
v_call: TRBV5-4; clone_size: few; d_call: -; j_call: TRBJ1-4; cdr3_nt: TGTGCCAGCAGCTTGGCCGGGGGGCCTAATGAAAAACTGTTTTTT; cdr3_aa: CASSLAGGPNEKLFF
v_call: TRBV7-8; clone_size: -; d_call: -; j_call: TRBJ2-7; cdr3_nt: TGTGCCAGCAGCTTTACAGGGTTCGAGCAGTACTTC; cdr3_aa: CASSFTGFEQYF
v_call: TRBV5-1; clone_size: -; d_call: -; j_call: TRBJ2-3; cdr3_nt: TGCGCCAGCAGCACGACAGGTATCAACACAGATACGCAGTATTTT; cdr3_aa: CASSTTGINTDTQYF
v_call: TRBV5-4; clone_size: once; d_call: -; j_call: TRBJ2-2; cdr3_nt: TGTGCCAGCAGCGGGGGGACCCCTCGGGGGACCGGGGAGCTGTTTTTT; cdr3_aa: CASSGGTPRGTGELFF
v_call: TRBV11-2; clone_size: few; d_call: -; j_call: TRBJ1-1; cdr3_nt: TGTGCCAGCAGCTTGACGGACAGTCGGGGGGATATAGCTTTCTTT; cdr3_aa: CASSLTDSRGDIAFF
v_call: TRBV7-2; clone_size: -; d_call: -; j_call: TRBJ1-4; cdr3_nt: TGTGCCAGCCGACTATCACCAACGACTAATGAAAAACTGTTTTTT; cdr3_aa: CASRLSPTTNEKLFF
v_call: TRBV30; clone_size: -; d_call: -; j_call: TRBJ2-7; cdr3_nt: TGTGCCTGGAACCAGGACGAGCAGTACTTC; cdr3_aa: CAWNQDEQYF
v_call: TRBV5-6; clone_size: -; d_call: -; j_call: TRBJ2-7; cdr3_nt: TGTGCCAGCAGCCCCGGACCCGGGGGATTTTACGAGCAGTACTTC; cdr3_aa: CASSPGPGGFYEQYF
v_call: TRBV2; clone_size: -; d_call: TRBD2; j_call: TRBJ2-7; cdr3_nt: TGTGCCAGCAGGCTAGCGGGGCCCTCCTCCTACGAGCAGTACTTC; cdr3_aa: CASRLAGPSSYEQYF
v_call: TRBV10-3; clone_size: few; d_call: -; j_call: TRBJ1-1; cdr3_nt: TGTGCCATCAGTGATCAGGATAGCGGGAGACCTGAAGCTTTCTTT; cdr3_aa: CAISDQDSGRPEAFF
v_call: TRBV27; clone_size: -; d_call: -; j_call: TRBJ1-2; cdr3_nt: TGTGCCAGCACCCCCGATTCGGCAGGGGCGAATCATGGCTACACCTTC; cdr3_aa: CASTPDSAGANHGYTF
v_call: TRBV10-3; clone_size: medium-sized; d_call: -; j_call: TRBJ1-1; cdr3_nt: TGTGCCATCAGTGAGTCGAGCTTAAGACTAGAAGCTTTCTTT; cdr3_aa: CAISESSLRLEAFF
v_call: TRBV7-9; clone_size: -; d_call: TRBD1; j_call: TRBJ2-1; cdr3_nt: TGTGCCAGCAGCTCCTACAGGGGGAGCTCCTACAATGAGCAGTTCTTC; cdr3_aa: CASSSYRGSSYNEQFF